The 12 T cell receptor beta chains below all came from one sample that was sequenced in a study of PD-L1 blockade in urothelial cancer. The protocol was immunoSEQ multiplex PCR, while the TCRdb copy is restricted to in-frame clones and leaves out a portion. The profile shows roughly 36,000 clones, about 89% of them singletons. The input for sequencing was PBMCs, taken around atezolizumab (anti-PD-L1) treatment. The receptors stem from a man in his 60s with urothelial cancer.

This chain links TRBV19 with TRBJ2-5; 9 bases agree with TRBD2. Germline V gene sequence: CDR1 LNHDA, CDR2 SQIVND (reference sequence). The J segment lost 2 bases and the V segment lost 4 bases, leaving 2 bases of the junction unmatched. This CDR3 region has 14 residues. CDR3 coding DNA: TGTGCCAGTAGTACTAGCGGGACTCAAGAGACCCAGTACTTC. Amino acid sequence: CASSTSGTQETQYF.

This rearrangement joins TRBV7-9 to TRBJ1-1, with TRBD1 matching 7 bases. The germline V gene has CDR1 SEHNR and CDR2 FQNEAQ (reference sequence). J lost 5 bases, V lost 5 bases, and 8 bases had no gene match. The CDR3 totals 14 residues. The CDR3, as DNA: TGTGCCAGCAGCCCTCGACAGGGAAGGACTGAAGCTTTCTTT. Residues: CASSPRQGRTEAFF. The full variable domain, in which reference TRBV7-9 and TRBJ1-1 provide the parts outside the CDR3, is DTGVSQNPRHKITKRGQNVTFRCDPISEHNRLYWYRQTLGQGPEFLTYFQNEAQLEKSRLLSDRFSAERPKGSFSTLEIQRTEQGDSAMYLCASSPRQGRTEAFFGQGTRLTVV.

The chain uses TRBV4-2 and TRBJ2-1; 9 bases are shared with TRBD2. The CDR3 is 17 amino acids. Losses at the gene ends were 4 bases for V and 8 bases for J; bases not matched to a gene: 15. Germline loops: CDR1 LGHNA, CDR2 YNFKEQ. The CDR3 nucleotides are TGTGCCAGCAGCCCCCCCGCCCGAGCGGGGGGTGGGGATGAGCAGTTCTTC. It encodes CASSPPARAGGGDEQFF.

The chain uses TRBV5-6 and TRBJ1-5; D not certain. The ends were cut back, 1 base at V and 0 bases at J, with 5 bases in the middle. The CDR3 has 14 residues. Germline lookup yields CDR1 SGHDT and CDR2 YYEEEE. The CDR3 nucleotides are TGTGCCAGCAGCTTGACCTATAGCAATCAGCCCCAGCATTTT. It codes for CASSLTYSNQPQHF.

The CDR3 DNA reads TGTGCCAGCAGCGCGACAGTAGAAGCTGAAGCTTTCTTT. Translating it yields CASSATVEAEAFF. This chain links TRBV7-3 with TRBJ1-1, with TRBD1 as a possible D gene (5 bases). The CDR3 is 13 amino acids. V lost 5 bases, J lost 6 bases, and 13 bases lay in between. Germline CDR1 SGHTA, CDR2 FQGTGA.

This chain joins TRBV27 and TRBJ2-1, with 10 bases fitting TRBD1. V lost 3 bases to trimming and J lost 4 bases; unmatched junction nucleotides: 6. The CDR3 contains 16 residues. The germline gives CDR1 MNHEY, CDR2 SMNVEV (reference sequence). In DNA form, the CDR3 reads TGTGCCAGCAGTTTCCCCGGGACAGGGGATTACAATGAGCAGTTCTTC. Translated: CASSFPGTGDYNEQFF.

This clone was found once. The DNA of the CDR3 is TGTGCCAGCAGTTACCTGTTGAACACTGAAGCTTTCTTT. Translating gives CASSYLLNTEAFF. This rearrangement joins TRBV6-5 to TRBJ1-1; unclear D gene. CDR3 length equals 13 residues. The germline V and J ends were trimmed by 2 bases and 0 bases, with 4 bases remaining between them. From germline, CDR1 is MNHEY and CDR2 SVGAGI.

J is TRBJ1-3 and V is TRBV4-3; no clear D. The CDR3 sequence is 16 residues long. Germline V CDR1 and CDR2: LGHNA, YSLEER. With 2 bases removed from V and 6 bases from J, the gap between germline ends came to 17 bases. CDR3 amino acids: CASSQSSRGIENTIYF. The CDR3 DNA follows: TGCGCCAGCAGCCAATCCTCAAGAGGGATCGAAAACACCATATATTTT.

This chain uses TRBV19 with TRBJ1-1, with D possibly being TRBD1 (6 bases). CDR3 length: 14 amino acids. Trimming left V 6 bases short and J 3 bases short, with 14 bases between. Germline CDR1 LNHDA, CDR2 SQIVND (reference sequence). The CDR3 DNA reads TGTGCCAGTAGCCATACAGGGAGGGACACTGAAGCTTTCTTT. Residues: CASSHTGRDTEAFF.

In its sample, this clone was seen once. This chain uses TRBV6-1 with TRBJ2-7; possibly TRBD1 for D (6 bases). The germline V gene encodes CDR1 MNHNS and CDR2 SASEGT. CDR3 length: 21 residues. V gave up 2 bases and J gave up 3 bases, with 32 bases separating them. The CDR3 DNA reads TGTGCCAGCAGTGAAATAAAACAGGACAGACCCTTGACTCAGACAGTCTACGAGCAGTACTTC. Its translation: CASSEIKQDRPLTQTVYEQYF.

This clone was observed a single time. The chain couples TRBV11-3 to TRBJ2-7; unclear D gene. V was shortened by 7 bases and J by 5 bases, with 18 bases between the two germline ends. Per the germline V gene, CDR1 is SGHNT and CDR2 is YENEEA. The CDR3 consists of 14 residues. CDR3 residues: CASTRSAATNEQYF. In DNA form, the CDR3 reads TGTGCCAGCACACGAAGCGCAGCCACCAACGAGCAGTACTTC.

The V and J genes are TRBV7-7 and TRBJ2-1; 8 nucleotides align to TRBD1. With 5 bases clipped from V and 8 bases from J, the junction kept 5 bases outside the gene matches. Germline V lookup: CDR1 SSHAT, CDR2 FNYEAQ (reference sequence). The CDR3 length is 13 residues. The CDR3 loop reads CASSLDREDEQFF. CDR3 coding DNA: TGTGCCAGCAGCCTGGACAGGGAAGATGAGCAGTTCTTC.